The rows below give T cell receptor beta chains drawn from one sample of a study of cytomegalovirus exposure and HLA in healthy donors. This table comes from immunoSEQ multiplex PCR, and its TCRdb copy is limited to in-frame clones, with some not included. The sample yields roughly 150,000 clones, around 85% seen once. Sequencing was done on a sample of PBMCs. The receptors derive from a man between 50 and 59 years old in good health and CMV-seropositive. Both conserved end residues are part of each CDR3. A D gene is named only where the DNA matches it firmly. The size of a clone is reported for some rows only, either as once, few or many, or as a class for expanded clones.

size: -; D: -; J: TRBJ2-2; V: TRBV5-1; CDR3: CASSLGISGGELFF; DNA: TGCGCCAGCAGCTTAGGAATCTCGGGCGGGGAGCTGTTTTTT
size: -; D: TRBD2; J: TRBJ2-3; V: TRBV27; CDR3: CASATSGGTDTQYF; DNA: TGTGCCAGCGCGACTAGCGGGGGAACAGATACGCAGTATTTT
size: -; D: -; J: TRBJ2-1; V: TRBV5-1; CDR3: CASSLVGGAKGNEQFF; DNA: TGCGCCAGCAGCTTGGTAGGGGGGGCCAAGGGGAATGAGCAGTTCTTC
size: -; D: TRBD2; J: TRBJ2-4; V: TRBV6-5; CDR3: CASGRAAKNIQYF; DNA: TGTGCCAGCGGGAGGGCGGCCAAAAACATTCAGTACTTC
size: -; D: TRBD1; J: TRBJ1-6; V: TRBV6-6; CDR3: CASSKLDRVNSPLHF; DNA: TGTGCCAGCAGTAAATTGGACAGGGTAAATTCACCCCTCCACTTT
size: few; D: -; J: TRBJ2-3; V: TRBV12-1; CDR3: CASSFETSGAISTDTQYF; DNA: TGTGCCAGCAGCTTTGAAACTAGCGGGGCGATCTCCACAGATACGCAGTATTTT
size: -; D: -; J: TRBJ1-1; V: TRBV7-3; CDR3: CASSLRPSGEAFF; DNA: TGTGCCAGCAGCTTACGTCCCTCGGGGGAAGCTTTCTTT
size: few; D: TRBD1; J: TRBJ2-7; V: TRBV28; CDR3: CASRRQGDSYEQYF; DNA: TGTGCCAGCAGGCGACAGGGTGATTCCTACGAGCAGTACTTC
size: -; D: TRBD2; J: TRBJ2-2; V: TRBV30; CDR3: CAWSRAGGDTGELFF; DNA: TGTGCCTGGAGTCGAGCGGGAGGGGACACCGGGGAGCTGTTTTTT
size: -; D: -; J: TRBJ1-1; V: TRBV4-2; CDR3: CASSPDRGWPVNTEAFF; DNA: TGTGCCAGCAGCCCGGATCGCGGGTGGCCGGTGAACACTGAAGCTTTCTTT
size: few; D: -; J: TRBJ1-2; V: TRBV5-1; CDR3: CASSLGTVLNYGYTF; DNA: TGCGCCAGCAGCTTGGGGACAGTTCTTAACTATGGCTACACCTTC
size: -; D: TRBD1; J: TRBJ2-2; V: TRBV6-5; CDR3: CASGTANTGELFF; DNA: TGTGCCAGCGGGACAGCGAACACCGGGGAGCTGTTTTTT
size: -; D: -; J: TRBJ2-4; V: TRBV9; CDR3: CASSVDSQVLAKNIQYF; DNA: TGTGCCAGCAGCGTAGACTCACAGGTTTTAGCCAAAAACATTCAGTACTTC
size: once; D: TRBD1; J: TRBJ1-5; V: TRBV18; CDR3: CASSPGQGPQPQHF; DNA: TGTGCCAGCTCACCTGGACAGGGTCCTCAGCCCCAGCATTTT
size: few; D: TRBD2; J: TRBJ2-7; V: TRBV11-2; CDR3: CASNPLAGPFYEQYF; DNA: TGTGCCAGCAACCCACTAGCGGGACCCTTCTACGAGCAGTACTTC
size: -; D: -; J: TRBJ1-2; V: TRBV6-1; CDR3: CASSNPGELYGYTF; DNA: TGTGCCAGCAGTAACCCAGGGGAGCTTTATGGCTACACCTTC
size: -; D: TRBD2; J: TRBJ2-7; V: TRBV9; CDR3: CASSVGLAGSYEQYF; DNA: TGTGCCAGCAGCGTAGGTCTAGCGGGGTCCTACGAGCAGTACTTC
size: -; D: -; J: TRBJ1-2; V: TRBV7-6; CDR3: CASRNREGYTF; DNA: TGTGCCAGCAGAAACAGGGAGGGCTACACCTTC
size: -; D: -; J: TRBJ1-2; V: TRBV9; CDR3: CASSVVDGSGYTF; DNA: TGTGCCAGCAGCGTAGTAGACGGGAGTGGCTACACCTTC
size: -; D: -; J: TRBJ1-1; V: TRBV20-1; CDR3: CSARAQAEAFF; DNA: TGCAGTGCTAGAGCTCAGGCTGAAGCTTTCTTT
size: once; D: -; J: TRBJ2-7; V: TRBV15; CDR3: CATSRGFAGAEQYF; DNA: TGTGCCACCAGCAGAGGGTTCGCAGGGGCCGAGCAGTACTTC
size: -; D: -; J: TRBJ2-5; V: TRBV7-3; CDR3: CASSPQGVGETQYF; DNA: TGTGCCAGCAGCCCGCAAGGGGTTGGAGAGACCCAGTACTTC
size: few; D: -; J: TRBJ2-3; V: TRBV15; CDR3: CATSRDGGGDTQYF; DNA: TGTGCCACCAGCAGAGATGGAGGCGGAGATACGCAGTATTTT
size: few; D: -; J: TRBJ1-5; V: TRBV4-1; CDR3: CASSRRSENQPQHF; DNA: TGCGCCAGCAGCCGGAGGTCAGAAAATCAGCCCCAGCATTTT
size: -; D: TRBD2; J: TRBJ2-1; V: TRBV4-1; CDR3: CASSQPSGRYNEQFF; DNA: TGCGCCAGCAGCCAACCTAGCGGGAGATACAATGAGCAGTTCTTC
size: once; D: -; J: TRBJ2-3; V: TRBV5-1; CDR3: CASSRGTDTQYF; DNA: TGCGCCAGCAGCCGGGGAACAGATACGCAGTATTTT
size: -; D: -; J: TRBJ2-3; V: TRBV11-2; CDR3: CASSPGSQGDTQYF; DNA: TGTGCCAGCAGCCCCGGGTCCCAAGGAGATACGCAGTATTTT
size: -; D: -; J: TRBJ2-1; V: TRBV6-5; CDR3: CASSLTPSSNEQFF; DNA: TGTGCCAGCAGTTTGACTCCCTCTTCGAATGAGCAGTTCTTC
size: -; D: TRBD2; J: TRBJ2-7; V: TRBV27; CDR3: CASSLTGTSGRRDF; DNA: TGTGCCAGCAGCCTGACTGGGACTAGCGGGAGAAGGGACTTC
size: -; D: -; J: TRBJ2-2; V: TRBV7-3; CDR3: CASSLTGANGELFF; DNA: TGTGCCAGCAGCTTAACAGGAGCGAACGGGGAGCTGTTTTTT
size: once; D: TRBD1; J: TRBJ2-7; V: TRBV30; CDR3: CAWSGAQQGQGNF; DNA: TGTGCCTGGAGTGGGGCCCAGCAGGGACAGGGAAACTTC
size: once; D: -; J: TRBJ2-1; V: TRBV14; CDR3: CASSQRGEQFF; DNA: TGTGCCAGCAGCCAAAGGGGTGAGCAGTTCTTC
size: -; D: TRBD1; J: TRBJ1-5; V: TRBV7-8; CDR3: CASGGGQGNQPQHF; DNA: TGTGCCAGTGGGGGGGGACAGGGGAATCAGCCCCAGCATTTT
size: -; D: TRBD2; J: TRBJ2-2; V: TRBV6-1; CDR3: CASSANPTSFNTGELFF; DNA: TGTGCCAGCAGTGCTAACCCGACTAGCTTCAACACCGGGGAGCTGTTTTTT
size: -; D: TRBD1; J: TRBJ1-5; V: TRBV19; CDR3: CASRKDRGGNQPQHF; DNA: TGTGCCAGTAGAAAGGACAGGGGGGGGAATCAGCCTCAGCATTTT
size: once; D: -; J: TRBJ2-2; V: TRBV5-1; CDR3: CASSLGQVYTGELFF; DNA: TGCGCCAGCAGCTTGGGACAGGTCTACACCGGGGAGCTGTTTTTT
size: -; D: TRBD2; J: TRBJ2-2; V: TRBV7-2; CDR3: CASSLSLAGVSGELFF; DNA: TGTGCCAGCAGCTTATCACTAGCGGGAGTTTCGGGGGAGCTGTTTTTT
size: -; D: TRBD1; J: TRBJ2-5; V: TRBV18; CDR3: CASSKITGDQETQYF; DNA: TGTGCCAGCTCAAAAATCACAGGGGACCAAGAGACCCAGTACTTC
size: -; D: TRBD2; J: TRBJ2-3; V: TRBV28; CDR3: CASRGPRGVTDTQYF; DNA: TGTGCCAGCAGAGGCCCCCGGGGGGTGACAGATACGCAGTATTTT
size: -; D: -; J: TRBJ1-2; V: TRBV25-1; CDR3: CASSEQGANYGYTF; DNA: TGTGCCAGCAGTGAACAGGGTGCTAACTATGGCTACACCTTC